One and the same sample provided the 8 T cell receptor beta chains below, sequenced in a study of a mutant IDH1 vaccine in newly diagnosed glioma. The protocol was immunoSEQ multiplex PCR, while the TCRdb copy is restricted to in-frame clones and leaves out a portion. Of about 70,000 clones detected, 65% to 85% appear once; the ten largest clones hold approximately 4.4%. Time point denoted: baseline, week 1 (first vaccination visit). This sample's treatment: pre-vaccination baseline after standard-of-care therapy. The sample was peripheral blood mononuclear cells (PBMCs), taken from a glioma patient treated with radiotherapy, temozolomide or both. All receptors derive from a young woman with glioma. Some clones in this sample may be carry-over from other donors' samples.

V usage is TRBV18 and J usage is TRBJ2-1; D gene ambiguous. Between the trimmed V and J ends, which lost 0 bases and 7 bases, there was a span of 10 bases. The CDR3 runs to 14 residues. Germline-derived CDR1 and CDR2 are KGHSH and LQKENI. Here the CDR3 DNA reads TGTGCCAGCTCACCACCGCCAGTTCCAAATGAGCAGTTCTTC. This encodes CASSPPPVPNEQFF.

V is TRBV28 and J is TRBJ1-4, with D perhaps matching TRBD1 (6 bases). Germline loops: CDR1 MDHEN, CDR2 SYDVKM. The CDR3 loop spans 16 amino acids. Trimming cost V 5 bases and J 8 bases, with 21 bases left between them. CDR3 residues: CASSAGQVGKGEKLFF. The CDR3 DNA reads TGTGCCAGCAGTGCGGGACAAGTAGGGAAGGGAGAAAAACTGTTTTTT.

This chain joins TRBV29-1 and TRBJ2-1; D assignment may be TRBD1 or TRBD2 (5 bases each). CDR1 SQVTM and CDR2 ANQGSEA come from the germline V gene. V was clipped by 4 bases and J by 10 bases, with 14 bases between them. This CDR3 contains 12 residues. The CDR3 DNA sequence: TGCAGCGTTGTCCTGGGGGTCTGGGAGCAGTTCTTC. It yields the protein CSVVLGVWEQFF.

The chain joins TRBV2 to TRBJ2-7; maybe TRBD2 (6 bases). Germline CDR1 is SNHLY and CDR2 is FYNNEI. The V and J ends lost 4 bases and 3 bases respectively, with 10 bases between them. The CDR3 totals 13 residues. CDR3 residues: CASSVRTIYEQYF. The CDR3 nucleotides read TGTGCCAGCAGTGTCCGGACTATCTACGAGCAGTACTTC.

This clone occurred once. The CDR3 nucleotides are TGTGCCAGCAGCTTAGGCGGGAACACCGGGGAGCTGTTTTTT. Its protein is CASSLGGNTGELFF. This chain uses TRBV7-3 with TRBJ2-2; D gene uncertain. The CDR3 extends over 14 amino acids. The germline V and J ends were trimmed by 2 bases and 1 base, with 5 bases remaining between them. CDR1 and CDR2 from the germline V gene are SGHTA and FQGTGA.

The genes are TRBV18 and TRBJ2-7, with D possibly matching TRBD1 (6 bases). Trimming shortened V by 2 bases and J by 3 bases, and 17 bases separated the two germline ends. Germline CDR1 KGHSH, CDR2 LQKENI. The CDR3 has 16 amino acids. The CDR3 loop reads CASSPIRIGGFYEQYF. In DNA form, the CDR3 reads TGTGCCAGCTCACCAATACGGATAGGGGGTTTCTACGAGCAGTACTTC. The entire variable domain, with the rest obtained from reference TRBV18 and TRBJ2-7, is as follows: NAGVMQNPRHLVRRRGQEARLRCSPMKGHSHVYWYRQLPEEGLKFMVYLQKENIIDESGMPKERFSAEFPKEGPSILRIQQVVRGDSAAYFCASSPIRIGGFYEQYFGPGTRLTVT.

The rearrangement uses TRBV30 and TRBJ2-2; unclear D gene. Germline lookup yields CDR1 GTSNPN and CDR2 SVGIG (reference sequence). V was shortened by 2 bases and J by 0 bases, with 10 bases between the two germline ends. CDR3 length equals 15 residues. CDR3 sequence reads: CAWSLTDPNTGELFF. The CDR3, as DNA: TGTGCCTGGAGTTTAACGGACCCGAACACCGGGGAGCTGTTTTTT.

CDR3 DNA: TGTGCCAGCTCCCCCGCAGGACAGAGGACGACTGAAGCTTTCTTT. It translates to CASSPAGQRTTEAFF. The V and J genes are TRBV18 and TRBJ1-1; TRBD1 is a possible D gene (6 bases). CDR1 KGHSH and CDR2 LQKENI come from the germline V gene. V was pared by 6 bases and J by 5 bases, with 19 bases between. The CDR3 consists of 15 residues. Supplemented by reference TRBV18 and TRBJ1-1, the full variable domain reads NAGVMQNPRHLVRRRGQEARLRCSPMKGHSHVYWYRQLPEEGLKFMVYLQKENIIDESGMPKERFSAEFPKEGPSILRIQQVVRGDSAAYFCASSPAGQRTTEAFFGQGTRLTVV.